This T cell receptor (beta chain) was observed in a study of blood T cell repertoires in COVID-19. Study-level background: The samples span acute and convalescent COVID-19 from the United States, Italy and Spain. PBMCs, B-cell-depleted T cells, or T cells provided the cDNA or gDNA that made up the material.

In the original processing: It was from reference gene primer amplification that nucleated cell counts were estimated. Only in-frame clones appear in the TCRdb table, and some are missing; sequencing was by immunoSEQ multiplex PCR. The V and J calls and clone size come from that table; D and trimming were worked out from the DNA. The repertoire holds roughly 160,000 clones, 84% seen once, with 11% to 15% in the top ten. This CDR3 has 14 residues. The V and J ends lost 4 bases and 0 bases respectively, with 7 bases between them. Per germline, CDR1 KGHDR and CDR2 SFDVKD. The V and J genes are TRBV24-1 and TRBJ2-3, with D uncertain. The material sequenced was peripheral blood. This sequence was found in a man aged 18-30 years with active or convalescent COVID-19. CDR3 region: CATSDPQSTDTQYF. CDR3 sequence (DNA): TGTGCCACCAGTGACCCACAGAGCACAGATACGCAGTATTTT.